This T cell receptor beta chain originates from a study of beta chain features in type 1 diabetes. Study observations and caveats: Type 1 diabetes patients had TCRB CDR3s that were shorter (moderately but significantly so) in all four CD4+ subsets.

The length of the CDR3 is 12 residues. The germline V gene encodes CDR1 SNHLY and CDR2 FYNNEI. This clone was observed a few times. Its cognate antigen is unknown. Germline is not matched at one junction end, which may reflect a read error. The study reverse transcribed the entire isolated RNA, so it sequenced expressed TCRB transcripts. Profiled with immunoSEQ multiplex PCR; TCRdb holds only in-frame clones, not every one. The sample shows approximately 270,000 clones, roughly an eighth of them seen only once. The J gene is TRBJ2-7, the V gene TRBV2; possible D gene TRBD1, 5 bases. The specimen sequenced was naive CD4+ T cells from blood. The TCR sequence derives from a man aged 30 to 45 with type 1 diabetes. This CDR3 is CASSDQWGEEYF. The CDR3, as DNA: TGTGCCAGCAGTGATCAATGGGGCGAGGAGTACTTC.